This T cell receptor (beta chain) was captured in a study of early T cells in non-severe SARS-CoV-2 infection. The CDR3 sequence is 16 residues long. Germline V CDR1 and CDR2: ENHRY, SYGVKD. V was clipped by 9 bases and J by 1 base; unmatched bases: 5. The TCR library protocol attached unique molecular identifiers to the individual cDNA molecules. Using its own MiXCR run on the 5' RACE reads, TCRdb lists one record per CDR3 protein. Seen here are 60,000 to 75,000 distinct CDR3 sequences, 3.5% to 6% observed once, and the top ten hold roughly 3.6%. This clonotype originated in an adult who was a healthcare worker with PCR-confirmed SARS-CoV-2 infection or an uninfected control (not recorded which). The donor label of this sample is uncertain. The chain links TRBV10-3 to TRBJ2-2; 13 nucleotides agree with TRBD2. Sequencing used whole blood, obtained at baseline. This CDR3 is CAILTSGGLNTGELFF. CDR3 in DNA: TGTGCCATTTTGACTAGCGGGGGGCTGAACACCGGGGAGCTGTTTTTT.